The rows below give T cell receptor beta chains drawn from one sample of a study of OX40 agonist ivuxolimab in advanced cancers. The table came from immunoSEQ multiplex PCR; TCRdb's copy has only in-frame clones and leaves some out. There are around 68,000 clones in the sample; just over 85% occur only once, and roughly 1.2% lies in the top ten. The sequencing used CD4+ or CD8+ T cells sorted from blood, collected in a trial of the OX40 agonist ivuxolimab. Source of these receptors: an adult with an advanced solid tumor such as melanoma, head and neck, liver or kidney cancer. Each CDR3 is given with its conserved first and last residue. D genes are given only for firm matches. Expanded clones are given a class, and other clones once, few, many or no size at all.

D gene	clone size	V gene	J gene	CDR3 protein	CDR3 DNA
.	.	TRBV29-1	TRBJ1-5	CSVGQDSGDQPQHF	TGCAGCGTCGGGCAGGACAGCGGAGATCAGCCCCAGCATTTT
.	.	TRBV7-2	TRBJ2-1	CASSLVASVGSDEQFF	TGTGCCAGCAGCTTAGTAGCTTCCGTGGGTAGTGATGAGCAGTTCTTC
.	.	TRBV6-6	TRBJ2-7	CASSYSRDISYEQYF	TGTGCCAGCAGTTACTCGCGGGACATCTCCTACGAGCAGTACTTC
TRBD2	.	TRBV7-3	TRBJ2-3	CASSLLAGAIDTQYF	TGTGCCAGCAGCTTACTAGCGGGAGCCATAGATACGCAGTATTTT
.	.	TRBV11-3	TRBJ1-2	CASSSPTGRGGYTF	TGTGCCAGCAGCTCCCCTACGGGGCGAGGTGGCTACACCTTC
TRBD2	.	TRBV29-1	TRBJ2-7	CSVPRTSGSYEQYF	TGCAGCGTACCTCGGACTAGCGGCTCCTACGAGCAGTACTTC
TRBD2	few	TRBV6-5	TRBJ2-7	CASSYGGLGAYEQYF	TGTGCCAGCAGTTATGGGGGACTAGGGGCCTACGAGCAGTACTTC
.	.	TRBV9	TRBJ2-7	CASSVGPPGPYEQYF	TGTGCCAGCAGCGTAGGTCCCCCGGGCCCCTACGAGCAGTACTTC
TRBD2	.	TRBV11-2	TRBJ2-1	CASSLGRGRGRAVYNEQFF	TGTGCCAGCAGCTTAGGTCGAGGTCGCGGGAGGGCAGTATACAATGAGCAGTTCTTC
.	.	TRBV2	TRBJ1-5	CASSVGVLGAGQPQHF	TGTGCCAGCAGTGTGGGGGTCTTGGGGGCAGGTCAGCCCCAGCATTTT
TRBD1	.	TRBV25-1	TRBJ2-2	CASSEWGQGNTGELFF	TGTGCCAGCAGTGAATGGGGACAGGGGAACACCGGGGAGCTGTTTTTT
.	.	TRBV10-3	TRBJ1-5	CATSPGSNQPQHF	TGTGCCACGTCCCCGGGGAGCAATCAGCCCCAGCATTTT
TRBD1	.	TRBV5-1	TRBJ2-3	CASSSGQVRGTDTQYF	TGCGCCAGCAGCTCAGGACAGGTCAGGGGCACAGATACGCAGTATTTT
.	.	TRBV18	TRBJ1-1	CASSLPGGSSMNTEAFF	TGTGCCAGCTCACTCCCCGGGGGGTCGAGTATGAACACTGAAGCTTTCTTT
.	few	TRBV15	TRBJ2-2	CATSRDPQGRTGELFF	TGTGCCACCAGCAGAGATCCCCAGGGGAGGACCGGGGAGCTGTTTTTT
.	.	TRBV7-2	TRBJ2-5	CASSTGTPPRTQYF	TGTGCCAGCAGCACCGGGACTCCTCCACGGACCCAGTACTTC
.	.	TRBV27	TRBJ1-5	CASSLGGAGQPQHF	TGTGCCAGCAGTTTGGGGGGGGCTGGCCAGCCCCAGCATTTT
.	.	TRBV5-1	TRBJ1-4	CASSFEAGPDEKLFF	TGCGCCAGCAGCTTCGAGGCAGGGCCGGATGAAAAACTGTTTTTT
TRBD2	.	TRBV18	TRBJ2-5	CASSLGGSRETQYF	TGTGCCAGCTCCCTCGGGGGGAGTCGAGAGACCCAGTACTTC
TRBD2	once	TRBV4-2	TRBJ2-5	CASSQTSEETQYF	TGTGCCAGCAGCCAGACTAGCGAAGAGACCCAGTACTTC
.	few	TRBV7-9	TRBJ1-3	CASSYELGSGNTIYF	TGTGCCAGCAGCTACGAGCTCGGCTCTGGAAACACCATATATTTT
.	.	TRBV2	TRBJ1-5	CASSGRQNSQPQHF	TGTGCCAGCAGTGGGCGACAGAATTCCCAGCCCCAGCATTTT
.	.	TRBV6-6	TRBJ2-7	CASSPVLDGEQYF	TGTGCCAGCAGCCCGGTACTGGACGGCGAGCAGTACTTC
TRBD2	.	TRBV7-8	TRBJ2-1	CASSFGGDYTQFF	TGTGCCAGCAGCTTCGGGGGGGACTATACGCAGTTCTTC
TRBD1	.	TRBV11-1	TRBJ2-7	CASSPDRGPEQYF	TGTGCCAGCAGCCCCGACAGGGGGCCCGAGCAGTACTTC
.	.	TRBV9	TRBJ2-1	CASSVGPGSNEQFF	TGTGCCAGCAGCGTAGGCCCAGGGTCGAATGAGCAGTTCTTC
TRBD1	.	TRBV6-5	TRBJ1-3	CASSGTGPNGNTIYF	TGTGCCAGCAGCGGGACAGGGCCTAATGGAAACACCATATATTTT
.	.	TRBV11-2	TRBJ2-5	CASSYTGETQYF	TGTGCCAGCAGCTATACAGGGGAGACCCAGTACTTC
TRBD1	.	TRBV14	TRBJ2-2	CASSDQGAGTGELFF	TGTGCCAGCAGTGACCAGGGGGCTGGCACCGGGGAGCTGTTTTTT
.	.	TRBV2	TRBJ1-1	CASKGLRTEAFF	TGTGCCAGCAAAGGTCTAAGGACTGAAGCTTTCTTT
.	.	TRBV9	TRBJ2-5	CASSVDVTSQETQYF	TGTGCCAGCAGCGTAGATGTTACTAGTCAAGAGACCCAGTACTTC
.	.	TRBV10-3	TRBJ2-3	CAIRNSGYGTDTQYF	TGTGCCATCAGAAACTCGGGATACGGCACAGATACGCAGTATTTT
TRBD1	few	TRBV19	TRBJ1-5	CASSMGDSQGPQHF	TGTGCCAGTAGTATGGGGGACAGCCAAGGACCCCAGCATTTT
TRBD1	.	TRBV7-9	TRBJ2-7	CASSIWTGKNEQYF	TGTGCCAGCAGCATCTGGACAGGTAAAAACGAGCAGTACTTC
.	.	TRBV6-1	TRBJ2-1	CASSEMRRATYNEQFF	TGTGCCAGCAGTGAAATGAGGAGGGCGACGTACAATGAGCAGTTCTTC
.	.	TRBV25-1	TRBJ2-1	CASSDPGTISYNEQFF	TGTGCCAGCAGTGACCCAGGGACGATCTCCTACAATGAGCAGTTCTTC
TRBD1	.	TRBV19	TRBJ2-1	CASSAKGASSYNEQFF	TGTGCCAGTAGTGCAAAGGGGGCGAGCTCCTACAATGAGCAGTTCTTC
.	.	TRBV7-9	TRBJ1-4	CASTPLQGGLLGEKLFF	TGTGCCAGCACCCCTCTACAGGGAGGGTTGTTAGGTGAAAAACTGTTTTTT
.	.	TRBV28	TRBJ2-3	CASSSGQNTDTQYF	TGTGCCAGCAGTTCAGGACAGAACACAGATACGCAGTATTTT
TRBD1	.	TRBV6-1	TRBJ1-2	CASSARTGDYGYTF	TGTGCCAGCAGTGCGAGGACAGGGGACTATGGCTACACCTTC
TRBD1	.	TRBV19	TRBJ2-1	CASSVPPGQGYNEQFF	TGTGCCAGTAGTGTACCTCCGGGACAGGGTTACAATGAGCAGTTCTTC
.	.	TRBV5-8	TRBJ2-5	CASSFRGGQETQYF	TGTGCCAGCAGCTTCAGGGGCGGGCAAGAGACCCAGTACTTC
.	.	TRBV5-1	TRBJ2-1	CASSLGVSYNEQFF	TGCGCCAGCAGCTTGGGGGTCTCCTACAATGAGCAGTTCTTC
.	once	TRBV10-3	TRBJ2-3	CAISDLLGSRTDTQYF	TGTGCCATCAGTGACCTACTAGGTTCCCGCACAGATACGCAGTATTTT
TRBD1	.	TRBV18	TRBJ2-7	CASSTGQEPYEQYF	TGTGCCAGCTCAACTGGACAGGAACCCTACGAGCAGTACTTC
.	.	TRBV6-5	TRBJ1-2	CASRGFYGYTF	TGTGCCAGTAGAGGGTTCTATGGCTACACCTTC
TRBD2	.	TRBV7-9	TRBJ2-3	CASSQRKDSGRSTDTQYF	TGTGCCAGCAGCCAACGGAAGGATAGCGGGAGAAGTACAGATACGCAGTATTTT
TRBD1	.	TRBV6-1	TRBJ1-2	CASSRQGARGYTF	TGTGCCAGCAGTCGACAGGGGGCCAGGGGCTACACCTTC
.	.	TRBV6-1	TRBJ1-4	CASVPGPNNEKLFF	TGTGCCAGTGTGCCTGGACCGAATAATGAAAAACTGTTTTTT
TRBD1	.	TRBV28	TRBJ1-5	CASSSPTGFRNQPQHF	TGTGCCAGCAGCTCCCCGACAGGGTTTCGCAATCAGCCCCAGCATTTT
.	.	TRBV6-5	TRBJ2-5	CASSQMGGVETQYF	TGTGCCAGCAGTCAAATGGGGGGAGTGGAGACCCAGTACTTC
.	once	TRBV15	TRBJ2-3	CATSRGLERDTQYF	TGTGCCACCAGCAGGGGACTTGAACGGGATACGCAGTATTTT
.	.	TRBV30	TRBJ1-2	CAWSVTGRYGYTF	TGTGCCTGGAGTGTAACCGGGCGGTATGGCTACACCTTC